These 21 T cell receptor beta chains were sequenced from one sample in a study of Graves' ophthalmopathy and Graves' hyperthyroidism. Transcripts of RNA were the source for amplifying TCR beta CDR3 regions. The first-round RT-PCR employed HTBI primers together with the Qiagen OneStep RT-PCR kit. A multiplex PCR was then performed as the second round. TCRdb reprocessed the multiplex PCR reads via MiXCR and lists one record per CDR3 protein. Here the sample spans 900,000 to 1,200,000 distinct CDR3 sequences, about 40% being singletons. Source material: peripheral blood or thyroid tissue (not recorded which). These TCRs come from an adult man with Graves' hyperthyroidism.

As DNA, the CDR3 is TGTGCCAGCAGCTCACCGGGACAGGGTCCTGAAGCTTTCTTT. This encodes CASSSPGQGPEAFF. The chain couples TRBV7-2 to TRBJ1-1, with TRBD1 identical over 9 bases. This CDR3 spans 14 amino acids. V dropped 4 bases and J dropped 6; count of bases not matched to a gene: 6. CDR1 and CDR2 from the germline V gene are SGHTA and FQGNSA. The variable domain in full, with the rest retrieved from reference TRBV7-2 and TRBJ1-1, is GAGVSQSPSNKVTEKGKDVELRCDPISGHTALYWYRQSLGQGLEFLIYFQGNSAPDKSGLPSDRFSAERTGGSVSTLTIQRTQQEDSAVYLCASSSPGQGPEAFFGQGTRLTVV.

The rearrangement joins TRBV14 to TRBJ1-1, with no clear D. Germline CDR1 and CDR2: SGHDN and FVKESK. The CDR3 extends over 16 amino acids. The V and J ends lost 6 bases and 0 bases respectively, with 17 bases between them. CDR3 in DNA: TGTGCCAGCAGTCTTGGCCCTTGGGGTATGAACACTGAAGCTTTCTTT. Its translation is CASSLGPWGMNTEAFF.

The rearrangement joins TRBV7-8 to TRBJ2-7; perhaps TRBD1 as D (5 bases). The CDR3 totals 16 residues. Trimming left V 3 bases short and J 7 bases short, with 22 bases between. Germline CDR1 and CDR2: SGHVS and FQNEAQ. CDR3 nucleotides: TGTGCCAGCAGCTTCCCGAGGACACCCTCGCTTGGGGAGCAGTACTTC. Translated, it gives CASSFPRTPSLGEQYF.

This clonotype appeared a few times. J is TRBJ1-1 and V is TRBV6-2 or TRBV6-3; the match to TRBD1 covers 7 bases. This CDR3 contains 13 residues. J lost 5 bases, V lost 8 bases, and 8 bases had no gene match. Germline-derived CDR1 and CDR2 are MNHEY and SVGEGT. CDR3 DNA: TGTGCCAGCGGAGATACAGGGGAAACTGAAGCTTTCTTT. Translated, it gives CASGDTGETEAFF.

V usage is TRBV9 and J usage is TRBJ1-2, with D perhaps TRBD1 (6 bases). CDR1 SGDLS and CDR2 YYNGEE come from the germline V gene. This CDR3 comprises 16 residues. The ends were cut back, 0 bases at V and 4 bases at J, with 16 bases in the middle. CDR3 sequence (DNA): TGTGCCAGCAGCGTAGGAGGGGCAGGGGACGTCTATGGCTACACCTTC. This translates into CASSVGGAGDVYGYTF. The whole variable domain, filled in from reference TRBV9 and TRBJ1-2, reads DSGVTQTPKHLITATGQRVTLRCSPRSGDLSVYWYQQSLDQGLQFLIQYYNGEERAKGNILERFSAQQFPDLHSELNLSSLELGDSALYFCASSVGGAGDVYGYTFGSGTRLTVV.

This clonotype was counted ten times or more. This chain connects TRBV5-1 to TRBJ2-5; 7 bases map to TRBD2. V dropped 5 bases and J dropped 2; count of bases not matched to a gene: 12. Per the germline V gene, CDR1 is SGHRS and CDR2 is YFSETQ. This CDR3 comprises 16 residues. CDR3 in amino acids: CASSIGTGLVQETQYF. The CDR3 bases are TGCGCCAGCAGTATTGGAACCGGACTAGTGCAAGAGACCCAGTACTTC.

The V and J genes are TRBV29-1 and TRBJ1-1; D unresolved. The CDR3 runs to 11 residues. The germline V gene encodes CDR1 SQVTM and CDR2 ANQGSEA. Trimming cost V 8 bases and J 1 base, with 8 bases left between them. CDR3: CSFTRNTEAFF. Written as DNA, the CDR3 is TGCAGCTTCACCCGGAACACTGAAGCTTTCTTT.

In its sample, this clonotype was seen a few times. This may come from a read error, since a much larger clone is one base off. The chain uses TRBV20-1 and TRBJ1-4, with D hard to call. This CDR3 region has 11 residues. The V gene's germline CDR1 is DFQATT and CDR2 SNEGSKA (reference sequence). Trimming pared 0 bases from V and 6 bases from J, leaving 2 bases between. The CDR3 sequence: CSARDDEKLFF. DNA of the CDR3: TGCAGTGCTAGAGACGATGAAAAACTGTTTTTT.

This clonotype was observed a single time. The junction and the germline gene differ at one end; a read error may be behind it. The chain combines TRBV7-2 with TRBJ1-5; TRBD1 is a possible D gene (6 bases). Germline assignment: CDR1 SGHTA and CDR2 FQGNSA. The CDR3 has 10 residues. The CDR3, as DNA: TGTGCCAGCAGCGACCGGGACAAGGATTTT. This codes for CASSDRDKDF.

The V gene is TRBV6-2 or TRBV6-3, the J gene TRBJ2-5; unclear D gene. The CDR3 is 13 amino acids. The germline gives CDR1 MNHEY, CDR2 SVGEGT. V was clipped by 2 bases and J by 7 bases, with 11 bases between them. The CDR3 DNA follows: TGTGCCAGCAGTTACGAGATGTATGGGACCCAGTACTTC. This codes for CASSYEMYGTQYF.

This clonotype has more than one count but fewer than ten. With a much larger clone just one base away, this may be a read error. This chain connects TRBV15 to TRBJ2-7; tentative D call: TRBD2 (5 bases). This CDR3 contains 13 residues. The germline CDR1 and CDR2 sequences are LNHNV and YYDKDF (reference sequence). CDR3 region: CATGRDNQRTPLF. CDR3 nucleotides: TGTGCCACCGGCAGAGATAACCAGCGGACTCCGTTATTC.

The CDR3 region is CSVDATGDQYF. Written as DNA, the CDR3 is TGCAGCGTTGACGCTACAGGGGACCAGTACTTC. The chain is built from TRBV29-1 and TRBJ2-5, with 7 bases fitting TRBD1. Looked up from germline, CDR1 is SQVTM and CDR2 is ANQGSEA. The CDR3 runs to 11 residues. V was pared by 3 bases and J by 10 bases, with 5 bases of the junction left unmatched.

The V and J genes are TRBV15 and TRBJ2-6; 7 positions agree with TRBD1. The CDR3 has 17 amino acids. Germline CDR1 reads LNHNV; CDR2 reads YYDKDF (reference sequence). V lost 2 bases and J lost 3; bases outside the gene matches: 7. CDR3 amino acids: CATSRPGQRSGANVLTF. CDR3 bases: TGTGCCACCAGCAGACCGGGACAGCGAAGTGGGGCCAACGTCCTGACTTTC.

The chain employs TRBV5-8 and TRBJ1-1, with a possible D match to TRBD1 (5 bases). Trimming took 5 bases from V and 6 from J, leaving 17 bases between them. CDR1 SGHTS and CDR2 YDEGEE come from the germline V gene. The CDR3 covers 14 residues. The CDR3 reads CASRVRGDRPEAFF. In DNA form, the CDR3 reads TGTGCCAGCAGAGTAAGAGGGGATCGGCCTGAAGCTTTCTTT.

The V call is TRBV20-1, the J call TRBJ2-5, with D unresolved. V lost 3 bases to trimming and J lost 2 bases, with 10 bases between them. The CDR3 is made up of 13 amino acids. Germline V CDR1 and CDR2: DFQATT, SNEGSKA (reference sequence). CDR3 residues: CSASRSPQETQYF. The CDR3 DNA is TGCAGTGCTAGTCGAAGCCCACAAGAGACCCAGTACTTC.

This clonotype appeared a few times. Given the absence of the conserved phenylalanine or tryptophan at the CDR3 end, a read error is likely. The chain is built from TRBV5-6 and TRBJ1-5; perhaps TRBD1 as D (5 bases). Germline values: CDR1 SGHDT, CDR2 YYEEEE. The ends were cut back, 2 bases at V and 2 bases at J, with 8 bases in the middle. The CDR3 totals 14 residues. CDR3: CASSFTGGNQPQHL. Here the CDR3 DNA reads TGTGCCAGCAGCTTCACAGGAGGCAATCAGCCCCAGCATCTT.

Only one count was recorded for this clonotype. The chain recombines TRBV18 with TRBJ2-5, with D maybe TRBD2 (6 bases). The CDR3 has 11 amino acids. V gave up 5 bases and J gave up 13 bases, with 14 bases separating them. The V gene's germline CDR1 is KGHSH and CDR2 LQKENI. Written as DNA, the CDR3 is TGTGCCAGCTCATCGGGGGACGAGCGGTACTTC. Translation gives CASSSGDERYF.

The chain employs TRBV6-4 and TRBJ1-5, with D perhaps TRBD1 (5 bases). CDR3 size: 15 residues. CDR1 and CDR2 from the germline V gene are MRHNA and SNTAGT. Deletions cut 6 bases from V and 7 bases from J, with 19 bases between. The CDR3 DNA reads TGTGCCAGCAGCGACCTCGCGGGGCCCGAACAGCCCCAGCATTTT. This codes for CASSDLAGPEQPQHF.

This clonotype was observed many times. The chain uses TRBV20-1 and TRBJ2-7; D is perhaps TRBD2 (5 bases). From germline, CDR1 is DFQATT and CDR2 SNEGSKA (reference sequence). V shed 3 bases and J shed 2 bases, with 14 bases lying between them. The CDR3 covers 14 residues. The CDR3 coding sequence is TGCAGTGCTAGTCCCGACTACTTCCCCTACGAGCAGTACTTC. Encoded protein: CSASPDYFPYEQYF.

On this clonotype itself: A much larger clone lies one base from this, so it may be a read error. DNA of the CDR3: TGCAGTGCTAGTGTGAGGGACACTGAAGTTTTCTTT. Amino acids: CSASVRDTEVFF. The V call is TRBV20-1, the J call TRBJ1-1; D may be TRBD1 (6 bases). This CDR3 is 12 amino acids long. Germline-derived CDR1 and CDR2 are DFQATT and SNEGSKA (reference sequence).

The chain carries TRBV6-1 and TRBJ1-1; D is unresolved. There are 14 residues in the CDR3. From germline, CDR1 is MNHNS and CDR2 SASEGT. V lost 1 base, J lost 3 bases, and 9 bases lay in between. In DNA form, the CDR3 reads TGTGCCAGCAGTGAAGGCCAGAGGGACACTGAAGCTTTCTTT. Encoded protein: CASSEGQRDTEAFF.